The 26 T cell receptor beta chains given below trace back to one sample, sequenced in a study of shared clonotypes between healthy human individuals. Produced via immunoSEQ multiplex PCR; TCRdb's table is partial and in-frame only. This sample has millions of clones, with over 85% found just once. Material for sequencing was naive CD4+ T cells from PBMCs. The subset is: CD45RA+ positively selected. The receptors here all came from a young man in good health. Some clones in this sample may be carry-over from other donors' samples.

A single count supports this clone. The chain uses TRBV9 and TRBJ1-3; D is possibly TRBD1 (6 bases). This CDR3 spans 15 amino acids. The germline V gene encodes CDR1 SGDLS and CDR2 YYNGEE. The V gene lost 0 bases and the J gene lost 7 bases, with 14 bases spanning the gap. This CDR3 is CASSVGSSRGNTIYF. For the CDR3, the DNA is TGTGCCAGCAGCGTAGGAAGTTCCAGGGGTAACACCATATATTTT.

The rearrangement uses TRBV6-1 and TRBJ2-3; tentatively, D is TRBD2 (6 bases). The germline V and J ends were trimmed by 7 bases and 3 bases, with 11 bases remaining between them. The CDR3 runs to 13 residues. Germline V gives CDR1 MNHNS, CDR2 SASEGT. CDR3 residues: CASTEGGTDTQYF. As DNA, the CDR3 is TGTGCCAGCACGGAGGGCGGGACAGATACGCAGTATTTT.

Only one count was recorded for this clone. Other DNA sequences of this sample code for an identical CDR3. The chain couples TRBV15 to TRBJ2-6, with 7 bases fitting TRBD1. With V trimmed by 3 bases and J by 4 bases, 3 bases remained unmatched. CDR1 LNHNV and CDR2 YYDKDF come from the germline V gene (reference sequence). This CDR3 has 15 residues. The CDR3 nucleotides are TGTGCCACCAGCAGCAGGGGGATCGGGGCCAACGTCCTGACTTTC. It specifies CATSSRGIGANVLTF.

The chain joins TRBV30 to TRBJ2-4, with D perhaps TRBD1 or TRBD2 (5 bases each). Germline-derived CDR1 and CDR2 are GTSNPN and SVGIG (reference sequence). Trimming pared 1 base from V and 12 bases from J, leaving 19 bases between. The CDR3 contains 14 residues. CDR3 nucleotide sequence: TGTGCCTGGAGTGCAACGGGACCCGGGTCAAGTCAGTACTTC. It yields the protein CAWSATGPGSSQYF.

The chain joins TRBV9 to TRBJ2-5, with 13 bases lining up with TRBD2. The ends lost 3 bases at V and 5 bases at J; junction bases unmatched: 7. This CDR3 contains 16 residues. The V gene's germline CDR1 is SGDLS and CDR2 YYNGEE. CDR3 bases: TGTGCCAGCAGCGCCAGACTAGCGGGAGGCGGGGAGACCCAGTACTTC. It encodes CASSARLAGGGETQYF.

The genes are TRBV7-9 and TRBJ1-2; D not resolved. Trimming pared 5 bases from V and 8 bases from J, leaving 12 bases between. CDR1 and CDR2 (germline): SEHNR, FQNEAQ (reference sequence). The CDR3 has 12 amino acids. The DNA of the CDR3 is TGTGCCAGCAGCCCCAATTTGGCGGGCTACACCTTC. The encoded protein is CASSPNLAGYTF.

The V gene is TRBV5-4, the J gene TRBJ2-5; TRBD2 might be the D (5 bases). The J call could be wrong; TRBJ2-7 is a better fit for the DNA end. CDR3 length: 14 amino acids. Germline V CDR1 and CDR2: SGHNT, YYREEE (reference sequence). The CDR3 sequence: CASSRGLVDYEQYF. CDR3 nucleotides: TGTGCCAGCAGCCGCGGACTCGTAGACTACGAGCAGTACTTC.

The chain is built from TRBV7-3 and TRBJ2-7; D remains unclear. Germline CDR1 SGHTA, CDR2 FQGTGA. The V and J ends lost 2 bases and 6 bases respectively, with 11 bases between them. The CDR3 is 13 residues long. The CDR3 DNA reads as TGTGCCAGCAGCTTAGGGCGAGTCGGCGAGCAGTACTTC. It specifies CASSLGRVGEQYF.

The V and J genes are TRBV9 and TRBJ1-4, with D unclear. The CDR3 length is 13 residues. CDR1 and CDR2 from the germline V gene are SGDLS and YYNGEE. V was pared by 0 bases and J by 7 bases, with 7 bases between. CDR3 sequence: CASSVDEREKLFF. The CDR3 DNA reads TGTGCCAGCAGCGTAGACGAACGTGAAAAACTGTTTTTT.

The CDR3 reads CASSLVERLFF. DNA of the CDR3: TGTGCCAGCAGCTTAGTAGAACGGTTGTTCTTC. The chain recombines TRBV7-8 with TRBJ2-1; no definite D call. V was trimmed by 1 base and J by 15 bases, leaving 10 bases between them. CDR1 is SGHVS, CDR2 FQNEAQ, per germline. The CDR3 totals 11 residues.

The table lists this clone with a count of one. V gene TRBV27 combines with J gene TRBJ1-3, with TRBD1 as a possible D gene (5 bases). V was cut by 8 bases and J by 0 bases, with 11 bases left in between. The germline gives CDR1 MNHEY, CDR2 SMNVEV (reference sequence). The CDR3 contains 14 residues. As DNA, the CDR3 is TGTGCCAGCCGAGACAGCGGCTCTGGAAACACCATATATTTT. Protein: CASRDSGSGNTIYF.

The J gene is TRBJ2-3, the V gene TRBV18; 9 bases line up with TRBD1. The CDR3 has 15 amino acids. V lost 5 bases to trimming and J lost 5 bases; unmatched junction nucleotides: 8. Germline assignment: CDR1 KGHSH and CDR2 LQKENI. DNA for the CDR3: TGTGCCAGCTCAACCGGGACAGGGATTTTAGATACGCAGTATTTT. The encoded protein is CASSTGTGILDTQYF.

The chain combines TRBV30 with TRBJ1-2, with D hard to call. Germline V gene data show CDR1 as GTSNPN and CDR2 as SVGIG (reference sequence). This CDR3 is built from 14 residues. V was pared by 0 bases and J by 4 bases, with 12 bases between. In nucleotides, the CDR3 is TGTGCCTGGAGTGTCACGAGGGCCGCCTATGGCTACACCTTC. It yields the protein CAWSVTRAAYGYTF.

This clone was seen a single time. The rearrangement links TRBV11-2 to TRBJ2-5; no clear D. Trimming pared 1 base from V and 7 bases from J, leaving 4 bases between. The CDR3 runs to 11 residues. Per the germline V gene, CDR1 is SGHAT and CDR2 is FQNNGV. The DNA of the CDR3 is TGTGCCAGCAGCTTAGGTGGGACCCAGTACTTC. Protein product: CASSLGGTQYF.

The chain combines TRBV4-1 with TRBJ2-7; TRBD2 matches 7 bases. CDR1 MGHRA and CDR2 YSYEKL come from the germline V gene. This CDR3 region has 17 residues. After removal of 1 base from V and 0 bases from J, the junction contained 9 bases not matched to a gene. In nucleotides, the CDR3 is TGCGCCAGCAGCCAAGGGTCGGTAGCGGGCGTCTCCTACGAGCAGTACTTC. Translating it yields CASSQGSVAGVSYEQYF.

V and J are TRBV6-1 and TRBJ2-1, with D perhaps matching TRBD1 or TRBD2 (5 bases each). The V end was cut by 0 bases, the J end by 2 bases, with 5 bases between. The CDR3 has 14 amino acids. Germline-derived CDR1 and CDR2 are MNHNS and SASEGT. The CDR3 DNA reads TGTGCCAGCAGTGAAGCGGGGGCCTACAATGAGCAGTTCTTC. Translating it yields CASSEAGAYNEQFF.

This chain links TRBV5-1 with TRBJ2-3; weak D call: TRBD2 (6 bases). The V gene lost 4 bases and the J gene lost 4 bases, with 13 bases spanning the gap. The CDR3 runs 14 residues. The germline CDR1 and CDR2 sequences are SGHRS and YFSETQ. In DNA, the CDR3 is TGCGCCAGCAGCCCGCCCGCGGGGCCAGATACGCAGTATTTT. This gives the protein CASSPPAGPDTQYF.

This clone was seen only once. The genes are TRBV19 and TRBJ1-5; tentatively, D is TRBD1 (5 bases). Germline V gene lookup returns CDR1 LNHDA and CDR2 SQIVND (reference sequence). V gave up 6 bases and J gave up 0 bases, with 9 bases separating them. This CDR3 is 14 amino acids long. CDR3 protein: CASSRVSSNQPQHF. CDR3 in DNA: TGTGCCAGTAGCAGGGTATCTAGCAATCAGCCCCAGCATTTT.

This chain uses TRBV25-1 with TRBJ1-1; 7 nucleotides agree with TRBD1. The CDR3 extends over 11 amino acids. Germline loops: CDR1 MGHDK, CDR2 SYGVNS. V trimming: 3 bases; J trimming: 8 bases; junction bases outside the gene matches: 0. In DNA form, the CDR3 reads TGTGCCAGCAGTGACAGGGGGGAAGCTTTCTTT. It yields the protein CASSDRGEAFF.

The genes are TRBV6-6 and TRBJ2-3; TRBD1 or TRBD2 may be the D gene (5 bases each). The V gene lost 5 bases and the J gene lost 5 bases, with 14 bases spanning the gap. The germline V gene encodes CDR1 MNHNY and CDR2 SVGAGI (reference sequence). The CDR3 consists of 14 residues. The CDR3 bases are TGTGCCAGCAGTCGAGGGGTAGGTGTAGATACGCAGTATTTT. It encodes CASSRGVGVDTQYF.

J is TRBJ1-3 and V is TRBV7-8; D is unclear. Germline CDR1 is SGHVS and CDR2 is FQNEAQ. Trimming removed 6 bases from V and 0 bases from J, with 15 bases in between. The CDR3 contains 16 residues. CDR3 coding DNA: TGTGCCAGCAGTCTACTCGGGTCCTACTCTGGAAACACCATATATTTT. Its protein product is CASSLLGSYSGNTIYF.

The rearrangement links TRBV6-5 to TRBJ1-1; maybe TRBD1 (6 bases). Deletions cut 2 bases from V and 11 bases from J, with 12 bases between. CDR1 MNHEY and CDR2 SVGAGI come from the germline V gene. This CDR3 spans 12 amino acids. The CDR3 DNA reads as TGTGCCAGCAGTTACGTTCAGGGGTTGGCTTTCTTT. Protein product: CASSYVQGLAFF.

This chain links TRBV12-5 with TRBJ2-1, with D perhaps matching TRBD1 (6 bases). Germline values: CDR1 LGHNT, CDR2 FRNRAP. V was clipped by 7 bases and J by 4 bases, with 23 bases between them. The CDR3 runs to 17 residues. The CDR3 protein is CASAYSSGTRAYNEQFF. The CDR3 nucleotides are TGTGCTAGTGCCTATTCCTCCGGGACAAGGGCGTACAATGAGCAGTTCTTC.

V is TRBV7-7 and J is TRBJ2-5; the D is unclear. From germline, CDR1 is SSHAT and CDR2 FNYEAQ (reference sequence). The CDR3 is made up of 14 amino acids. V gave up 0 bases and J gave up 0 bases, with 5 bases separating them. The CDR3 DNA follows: TGTGCCAGCAGCTTAGCTCCAAACCAAGAGACCCAGTACTTC. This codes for CASSLAPNQETQYF.

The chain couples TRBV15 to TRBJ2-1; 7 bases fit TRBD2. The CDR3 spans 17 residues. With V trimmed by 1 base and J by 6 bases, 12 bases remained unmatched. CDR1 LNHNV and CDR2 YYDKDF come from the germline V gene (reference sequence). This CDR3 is CATSRGRLATIPNEQFF. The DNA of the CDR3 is TGTGCCACCAGCAGAGGCCGACTAGCTACCATACCCAATGAGCAGTTCTTC.

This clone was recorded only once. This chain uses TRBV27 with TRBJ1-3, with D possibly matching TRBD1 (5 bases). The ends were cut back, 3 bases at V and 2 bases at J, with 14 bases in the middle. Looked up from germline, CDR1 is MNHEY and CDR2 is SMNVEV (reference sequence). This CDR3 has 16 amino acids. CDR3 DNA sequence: TGTGCCAGCAGTTTGTCGGGGCCAGGGACTGGAAACACCATATATTTT. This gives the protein CASSLSGPGTGNTIYF.